This entry concerns a single TCR beta chain. Its antigen remains unknown. The germline gives CDR1 SNHLY, CDR2 FYNNEI. The CDR3 loop spans 15 amino acids. Trimming at V came to 3 bases and at J to 6 bases, leaving 8 bases not matched to a gene. The data are from a study of CD8+CD57+ T cells in acquired aplastic anemia. Across the whole study: DNA recovered from sorted CD4+ and CD8+ cells had a mean of approximately 3.2 ug. General study points: Fewer than 30 CD8+ CDR3 sequences were shared between patients and controls. No significant patient-versus-control difference appeared in CD8+ Simpson's diversity.

An expansion of CD8+CD57+ cells by flow cytometry had been shown in patients chosen for sequencing. Profiling that covered TCR beta VDJ and CDR3 relied on genomic DNA as its template. TCRdb ran MiXCR on the reads and lists one entry per CDR3 protein. The sample holds around 200,000 distinct CDR3 sequences, around 50% seen once. Sample: sorted CD4+, CD8+, or CD8+CD57+ T cells (not recorded which) from PBMCs. This sequence was found in a human donor with aplastic anemia. The chain is built from TRBV2 and TRBJ1-2; 9 positions match TRBD1. This CDR3 is CASSEAGQGMDGYTF. CDR3 nucleotides: TGTGCCAGCAGTGAGGCGGGACAGGGAATGGATGGCTACACCTTC.